This is a list of T cell receptor beta chains from one sample in a study of PD-1 blockade in classical Hodgkin lymphoma. Data came from immunoSEQ multiplex PCR; TCRdb stores just in-frame clones and leaves some out. Found here are fewer than 35,000 clones, 70% to 90% of them singletons; the top ten hold 0.4% to 0.45%. The specimen was CD4+ T cells from blood, collected before the fourth cycle of nivolumab. These TCRs come from a human donor with classical Hodgkin lymphoma. Each CDR3 is given with its conserved first and last residue. Fields, in order: clone size, V gene, J gene, D gene, CDR3 DNA, CDR3 protein. D genes are given only for firm matches. Rows give clone size only sometimes, using once, few, many, or a class for an expanded clone.

.	TRBV7-9	TRBJ2-2	.	TGTGCCAGCACCCTAAGGGGGTCCAACGGAGGGGAGCTGTTTTTT	CASTLRGSNGGELFF
.	TRBV15	TRBJ2-7	TRBD1	TGTGCCACCAGCCGAACGGGACAGGAGGGGGGTTCTTACGAGCAGTACTTC	CATSRTGQEGGSYEQYF
.	TRBV5-4	TRBJ2-2	.	TGTGCCAGCAGCCCGGGACCGACCAACACCGGGGAGCTGTTTTTT	CASSPGPTNTGELFF
.	TRBV27	TRBJ1-5	.	TGTGCCAGCAGACTCGGGGGTAATAGCAATCAGCCCCAGCATTTT	CASRLGGNSNQPQHF
.	TRBV28	TRBJ2-7	TRBD1	TGTGCCAGCACCGGGACAGGGGTCTTCTTCTCCTACGAGCAGTACTTC	CASTGTGVFFSYEQYF
once	TRBV19	TRBJ1-5	TRBD1	TGTGCCAGTAGTTCCCGGGGACAGGGGATGAATCAGCCCCAGCATTTT	CASSSRGQGMNQPQHF
.	TRBV7-6	TRBJ1-4	.	TGTGCCAGCAGCTTACAGAGGCCAGGGGTTGGTGAAAAACTGTTTTTT	CASSLQRPGVGEKLFF
.	TRBV5-1	TRBJ2-5	TRBD2	TGCGCCAGCAGCTTGGAGACTAGCGGGAGACTGGGAGAGACCCAGTACTTC	CASSLETSGRLGETQYF
once	TRBV14	TRBJ2-2	TRBD2	TGTGCCAGCAGCTCCAATCCGGGACTAGCGGGAAATACCGGGGAGCTGTTTTTT	CASSSNPGLAGNTGELFF
.	TRBV27	TRBJ2-7	TRBD2	TGTGCCAGCAGTGCTTACGGACTAGCGCTCTACGAGCAGTACTTC	CASSAYGLALYEQYF
.	TRBV7-3	TRBJ2-1	TRBD2	TGTGCCAGCAGCTTAACGGTTAGCGGGAGGGCGGACAATGAGCAGTTCTTC	CASSLTVSGRADNEQFF
few	TRBV6-5	TRBJ2-7	.	TGTGCCACAGGGGGACTAGACAACGAGCAGTACTTC	CATGGLDNEQYF
.	TRBV7-9	TRBJ2-3	TRBD2	TGTGCCAGCAGCTTAAGAGCGGGAGTCTCCATAGATACGCAGTATTTT	CASSLRAGVSIDTQYF
.	TRBV5-4	TRBJ2-3	.	TGTGCCAGCAGCTTGCCGGGAATGCTAAGCACAGATACGCAGTATTTT	CASSLPGMLSTDTQYF
.	TRBV7-8	TRBJ2-7	TRBD1	TGTGCCAGCAGCCGTGACAGGGCGAGCGAGCAGTACTTC	CASSRDRASEQYF
.	TRBV28	TRBJ2-5	.	TGTGCCAGCAGCTGGGGGAGGCCCGGGTCTTACCAAGAGACCCAGTACTTC	CASSWGRPGSYQETQYF
.	TRBV2	TRBJ2-5	TRBD2	TGTGCCAGCAGTGATCGCGCGGGGGGGCCCCAAGAGACCCAGTACTTC	CASSDRAGGPQETQYF
.	TRBV7-9	TRBJ2-1	TRBD1	TGTGCCAGCAGCCGACAGGGGACGGATGAGCAGTTCTTC	CASSRQGTDEQFF
.	TRBV4-2	TRBJ2-7	.	TGTGCCAGCAGCTCCCTCCCGGGACTTAAGGACTACGAGCAGTACTTC	CASSSLPGLKDYEQYF
.	TRBV5-6	TRBJ2-7	.	TGTGCCAGCAGCTTGGACAACTCCTACGAGCAGTACTTC	CASSLDNSYEQYF
.	TRBV10-3	TRBJ2-1	TRBD1	TGTGCCAGGGGACAGGGGAGGGGGACCTACAATGAGCAGTTCTTC	CARGQGRGTYNEQFF
few	TRBV6-1	TRBJ1-2	.	TGTGCCAGCAGTGAAGAGGTGACGGAGAACTATGGCTACACCTTC	CASSEEVTENYGYTF
once	TRBV2	TRBJ2-3	.	TGTGCCAGCAGGCGGGCAGGGGAAAGAACAGATACGCAGTATTTT	CASRRAGERTDTQYF
.	TRBV19	TRBJ2-7	TRBD1	TGTGCCAGTAGCAAACCGGGACAGGGAAGGCACGAGCAGTACTTC	CASSKPGQGRHEQYF
.	TRBV27	TRBJ2-1	TRBD2	TGTGCCAGCAGTCTCTCAACCTCCGGGACTAGGAAGTTCTTC	CASSLSTSGTRKFF
.	TRBV9	TRBJ2-5	TRBD1	TGTGCCAGCAGCCCCACGGAGACAGGGGGCACGGAGACCCAGTACTTC	CASSPTETGGTETQYF
few	TRBV19	TRBJ1-5	TRBD1	TGTGCCAGTAATTCACAGGGGGCCGGCAATCAGCCCCAGCATTTT	CASNSQGAGNQPQHF
.	TRBV7-9	TRBJ2-3	TRBD2	TGTGCCAGCAGCACGGGACTAGCGGGGGCAGATACGCAGTATTTT	CASSTGLAGADTQYF
.	TRBV6-5	TRBJ1-1	.	TGTGCCAGCAGCGGAGGGTCGGGGATGAACACTGAAGCTTTCTTT	CASSGGSGMNTEAFF
.	TRBV6-1	TRBJ1-6	TRBD1	TGTGCCAGCAGTACCGGGACAGGGGCTTCACCCCTCCACTTT	CASSTGTGASPLHF
.	TRBV6-1	TRBJ2-2	.	TGTGCCAGCATCTATACCGGGGAGCTGTTTTTT	CASIYTGELFF
.	TRBV5-1	TRBJ1-5	.	TGCGCCAGCAGCCTAGGGGATGGTAATCAGCCCCAGCATTTT	CASSLGDGNQPQHF
.	TRBV7-2	TRBJ2-7	.	TGTGCCAGCAGCGCTCAGGGGGGAAGCTCCTACGAGCAGTACTTC	CASSAQGGSSYEQYF
.	TRBV5-1	TRBJ2-5	.	TGCGCCAGCAGCTCCTGGGTAGACAGCCAAGAGACCCAGTACTTC	CASSSWVDSQETQYF
.	TRBV28	TRBJ2-1	.	TGTGCCAGCAGATTTACCTGGACAGACGACAATGAGCAGTTCTTC	CASRFTWTDDNEQFF
.	TRBV6-5	TRBJ2-3	.	TGTGCCAGCAGTTTTTACGGCACAGATACGCAGTATTTT	CASSFYGTDTQYF
.	TRBV6-5	TRBJ2-1	.	TGTGCCAGCAGTTACGAGGCGGGGGCTTACAATGAGCAGTTCTTC	CASSYEAGAYNEQFF
.	TRBV5-5	TRBJ1-1	.	TGTGCCAGCAGCTTGGGGGTCGGGGGGAACACTGAAGCTTTCTTT	CASSLGVGGNTEAFF
.	TRBV5-1	TRBJ2-7	.	TGCGCCAGCAGCTTGGCCGACAGCCAGGGGGGCTACGAGCAGTACTTC	CASSLADSQGGYEQYF
.	TRBV28	TRBJ1-3	TRBD1	TGTGCCAGCAGTTTTGGACAGGTTGTCTCTGGAAACACCATATATTTT	CASSFGQVVSGNTIYF
.	TRBV30	TRBJ1-5	.	TGTGCCTGGAGTCAACCTACTCAGCCCCAGCATTTT	CAWSQPTQPQHF
.	TRBV10-3	TRBJ1-5	.	TGTGCCATCAGGAGCGGCAGCAATCAGCCCCAGCATTTT	CAIRSGSNQPQHF
.	TRBV28	TRBJ2-7	TRBD2	TGTGCCATTGGGGGGGTAGGGTACGAGCAGTACTTC	CAIGGVGYEQYF
.	TRBV6-4	TRBJ1-6	.	TGTGCCAGCAGAGCAGGGGATTCGGATAATTCACCCCTCCACTTT	CASRAGDSDNSPLHF
.	TRBV19	TRBJ2-7	TRBD2	TGTGCCAGTGGGCAAATAGCGGGAGCTCTCCCCTACGAGCAGTACTTC	CASGQIAGALPYEQYF
.	TRBV18	TRBJ1-6	TRBD1	TGTGCCAGCTCACCGACCGGGACAGCGCTTAATTCACCCCTCCACTTT	CASSPTGTALNSPLHF
once	TRBV29-1	TRBJ2-1	TRBD2	TGCAGCGTTGGAGTTGCGGGGGGGCCTTATGAGCAGTTCTTC	CSVGVAGGPYEQFF
.	TRBV6-1	TRBJ2-5	TRBD1	TGTGCCAGCAGTGAAACAGGGGTTTGGAAAGAGACCCAGTACTTC	CASSETGVWKETQYF
.	TRBV6-5	TRBJ1-1	.	TGTGCCAGCAGTTATGCCCGGCTGAACACTGAAGCTTTCTTT	CASSYARLNTEAFF
.	TRBV18	TRBJ1-1	.	TGTGCCAGCTCAATAACAGACGAAGCTTTCTTT	CASSITDEAFF
.	TRBV6-1	TRBJ2-1	.	TGTGCCAGCAGTGGGGGACCCAAACACAATGAGCAGTTCTTC	CASSGGPKHNEQFF
.	TRBV28	TRBJ2-5	.	TGTGCCAGCAGTCACGAAGAGACCCAGTACTTC	CASSHEETQYF
.	TRBV6-1	TRBJ1-4	.	TGTGCCAGCAGTACAGGGAAGGGGGAAAAACTGTTTTTT	CASSTGKGEKLFF
.	TRBV12-5	TRBJ2-3	.	TGTGCTAGTGGTTTAACGAGAGATACGCAGTATTTT	CASGLTRDTQYF